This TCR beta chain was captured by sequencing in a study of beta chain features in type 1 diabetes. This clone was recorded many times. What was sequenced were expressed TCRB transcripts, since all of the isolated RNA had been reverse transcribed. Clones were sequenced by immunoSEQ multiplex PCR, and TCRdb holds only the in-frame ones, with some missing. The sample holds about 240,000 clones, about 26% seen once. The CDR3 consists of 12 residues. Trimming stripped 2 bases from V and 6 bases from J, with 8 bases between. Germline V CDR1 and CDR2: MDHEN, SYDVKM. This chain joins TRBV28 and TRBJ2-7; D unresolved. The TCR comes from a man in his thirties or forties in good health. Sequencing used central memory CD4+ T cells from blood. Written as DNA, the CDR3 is TGTGCCAGCAGTTTAGTAGTCACCGAGCAGTACTTC. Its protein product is CASSLVVTEQYF.